The clone carrying this T cell receptor beta chain was picked up many times. Its antigen is not identified. The entire patient cohort was treatment-naive prior to thyroid surgery. V was pared by 1 base and J by 4 bases, with 14 bases of the junction left unmatched. Per germline, CDR1 DFQATT and CDR2 SNEGSKA (reference sequence). This CDR3 region has 17 residues. In the source study's methods: What underpinned the distant-metastasis classifier for papillary thyroid cancer was the set of CDR3 differences across clinicopathological groups. TCRdb re-processed the PCR reads through MiXCR. The V and J calls follow TCRdb's processing rather than the paper's. The data contain about 43,000 clones, more than 9.5% of them seen just once; the ten biggest clones take up around a quarter. This sample is part of a study of metastatic and nonmetastatic thyroid tumors. The study's findings and limits: In blood and tumor, TCR beta diversity was reportedly significantly higher in malignant thyroid tumors than in benign nodules.

The rearrangement links TRBV20-1 to TRBJ1-2; 8 bases fit TRBD1. Sequenced input: blood. The TCR originated in a female donor with papillary thyroid cancer or a benign thyroid nodule (not recorded which). Some clones in this sample may be carry-over from other donors' samples. The CDR3 region has the DNA TGCAGTGCTAGAGGCACCGGGACAGGCCTATTTCCCTATGGCTACACCTTC. Its translation is CSARGTGTGLFPYGYTF.